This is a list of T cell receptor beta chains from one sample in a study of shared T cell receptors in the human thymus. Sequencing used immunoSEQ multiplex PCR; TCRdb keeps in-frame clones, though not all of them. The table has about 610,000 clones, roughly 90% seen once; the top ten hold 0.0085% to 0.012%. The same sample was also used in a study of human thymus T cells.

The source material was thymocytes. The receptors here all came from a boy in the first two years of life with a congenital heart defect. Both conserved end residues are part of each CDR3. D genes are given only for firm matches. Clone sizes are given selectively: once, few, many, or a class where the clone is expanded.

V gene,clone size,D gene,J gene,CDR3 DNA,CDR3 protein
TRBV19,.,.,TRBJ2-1,TGTGCCAGTAGTACAGGGGTGGCCTACAATGAGCAGTTCTTC,CASSTGVAYNEQFF
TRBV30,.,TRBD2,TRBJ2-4,TGTGCCTGTTGGGTCAGCGGGATGGTGGACATTCAGTACTTC,CACWVSGMVDIQYF
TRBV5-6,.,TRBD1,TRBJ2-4,TGTGCCAGCAGCTTGAGGACCCCCCTGACAGGGGCCAAAAACATTCAGTACTTC,CASSLRTPLTGAKNIQYF
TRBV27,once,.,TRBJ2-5,TGTGCCAGCAGTTTAGAAGGGGAAGAGACCCAGTACTTC,CASSLEGEETQYF
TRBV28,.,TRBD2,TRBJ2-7,TGTGCCAGCAAGCGGACTAGCGGTGCCTACGAGCAGTACTTC,CASKRTSGAYEQYF
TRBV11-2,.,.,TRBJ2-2,TGTGCCAGCAGCTTAGATGAGTCGTGCAGGGCGGCGAACACCGGGGAGCTGTTTTTT,CASSLDESCRAANTGELFF
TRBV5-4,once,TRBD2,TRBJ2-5,TGTGCCAGCAGCTTGGTGACTAGCGTTCAAGAGACCCAGTACTTC,CASSLVTSVQETQYF
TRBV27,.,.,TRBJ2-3,TGTGCCAGCAGTGCCCAGGGCCCGTTGAACACAGATACGCAGTATTTT,CASSAQGPLNTDTQYF
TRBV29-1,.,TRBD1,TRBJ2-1,TGCAGCGTAGACGGGACAGGCAATGAGCAGTTCTTC,CSVDGTGNEQFF
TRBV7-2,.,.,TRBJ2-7,TGTGCCAGCAGCTTACATTATAGGTGGCAGGGGACCGTTTACTACGAGCAGTACTTC,CASSLHYRWQGTVYYEQYF
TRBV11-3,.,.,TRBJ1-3,TGTGCCAGCAGCTTGACTCAACGAAACACCATATATTTT,CASSLTQRNTIYF
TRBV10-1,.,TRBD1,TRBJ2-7,TGCGCCAGCAGTGGCGGACAGGGACCCACCTACGAGCAGTACTTC,CASSGGQGPTYEQYF
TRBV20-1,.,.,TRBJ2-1,TGCAGAGGACTTACCAACAATGAGCAGTTCTTC,CRGLTNNEQFF
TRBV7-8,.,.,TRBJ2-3,TGTGCCAGCAGCACCCGGACAGTCCTCCCCACAGATACGCAGTATTTT,CASSTRTVLPTDTQYF
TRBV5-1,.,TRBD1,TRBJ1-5,TGCGCCAGCAGCTTGGGACAGGGGGGTCTTCAGCCCCAGCATTTT,CASSLGQGGLQPQHF
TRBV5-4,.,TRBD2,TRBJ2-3,TGTGCCAGCAGTCCTGAGCGGGGTAGCACAGATACGCAGTATTTT,CASSPERGSTDTQYF
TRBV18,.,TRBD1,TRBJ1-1,TGTGCCAGCTCACCCAAGGGACAGGGCACGTACACTGAAGCTTTCTTT,CASSPKGQGTYTEAFF
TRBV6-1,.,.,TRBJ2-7,TGTGCCAGCAGGAGACAGGAAGGTATCTCCTACGAGCAGTACTTC,CASRRQEGISYEQYF
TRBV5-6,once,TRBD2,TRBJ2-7,TGTGCCAGCAGCTTAGCGGGACTAATCAACGAGCAGTACTTC,CASSLAGLINEQYF
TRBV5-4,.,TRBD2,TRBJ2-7,TGTGCCAGCAGCTTGAGGACTAGCGGGAGAAGAAGCTCCTACGAGCAGTACTTC,CASSLRTSGRRSSYEQYF
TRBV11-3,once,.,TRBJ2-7,TGTGCCAGCAGCTTAGAGGTCAGGAGGGGCGAGCAGTACTTC,CASSLEVRRGEQYF
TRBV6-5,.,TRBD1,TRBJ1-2,TGTGCCAGCAGTTACTCTGGGACAGGGAACATCTATGGCTACACCTTC,CASSYSGTGNIYGYTF
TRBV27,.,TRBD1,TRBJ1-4,TGTGCCAGCAGTACAGGGGGCGGTGAAAAACTGTTTTTT,CASSTGGGEKLFF
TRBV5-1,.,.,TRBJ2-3,TGCGCCAGCAGCTTGGGGGACACCAACACAGATACGCAGTATTTT,CASSLGDTNTDTQYF
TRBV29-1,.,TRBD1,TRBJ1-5,TGCAGCGTAGGGGACAGGGTCAATCAGCCCCAGCATTTT,CSVGDRVNQPQHF
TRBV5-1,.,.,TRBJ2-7,TGCGCCAGCAGCCGGGAAGGGCCCCACTACGAGCAGTACTTC,CASSREGPHYEQYF